One sample yielded the 31 T cell receptor beta chains listed below, sequenced in a study of T cells in Graves' hyperthyroidism and ophthalmopathy. The CDR3 regions of TCR beta were amplified from RNA transcripts. The HTBI set primed first-round TCR CDR3 RT-PCR. From the multiplex PCR reads, TCRdb called clonotypes with MiXCR, one entry per CDR3 protein. The table has about 300,000 distinct CDR3 sequences, roughly 19% seen once. Input material: blood. The source is a man aged 45-60 years with Graves' ophthalmopathy.

The chain has TRBV9 and TRBJ1-5; a weak D match, TRBD1 (6 bases). V lost 3 bases to trimming and J lost 7 bases, with 14 bases between them. There are 14 residues in the CDR3. Per the germline V gene, CDR1 is SGDLS and CDR2 is YYNGEE. CDR3 DNA sequence: TGTGCCAGCAGCGCCAAACAGGGAGGACAGCCCCAGCATTTT. Translating it yields CASSAKQGGQPQHF. Complete variable domain (other parts from reference TRBV9 and TRBJ1-5): DSGVTQTPKHLITATGQRVTLRCSPRSGDLSVYWYQQSLDQGLQFLIQYYNGEERAKGNILERFSAQQFPDLHSELNLSSLELGDSALYFCASSAKQGGQPQHFGDGTRLSIL.

The chain is built from TRBV13 and TRBJ1-1, with D uncertain. The CDR3 is made up of 13 amino acids. Trimming cost V 6 bases and J 4 bases, with 12 bases left between them. Germline V lookup: CDR1 PRHDT, CDR2 FYEKMQ (reference sequence). CDR3 nucleotides: TGTGCCAGCAGTCCCGGGCTCATCACTGAAGCTTTCTTT. Its translation: CASSPGLITEAFF.

This clonotype was counted a few times. The chain has TRBV15 and TRBJ2-1; possibly TRBD2 for D (5 bases). In germline, CDR1 is LNHNV, CDR2 YYDKDF (reference sequence). This CDR3 region has 14 residues. The ends were cut back, 1 base at V and 8 bases at J, with 12 bases in the middle. CDR3 nucleotide sequence: TGTGCCACCAGCAGAGCAACTAGTCCGGATGAGCAGTTCTTC. This gives the protein CATSRATSPDEQFF.

This clonotype was seen more than once but under ten times. Sequence at one end of the junction differs from germline and may be a read error. The chain recombines TRBV7-7 with TRBJ2-1, with 11 bases matching TRBD2. Germline loops: CDR1 SSHAT, CDR2 FNYEAQ (reference sequence). This CDR3 is 16 amino acids long. The CDR3 coding sequence is TGTGCTAGCAGCACACTAGCGGGAGTAACCTACAATGAGCAGTTCTTC. This codes for CASSTLAGVTYNEQFF.

The chain combines TRBV29-1 with TRBJ2-3; TRBD2 matches at 11 bases. With V trimmed by 3 bases and J by 5 bases, 7 bases remained unmatched. Germline loops: CDR1 SQVTM, CDR2 ANQGSEA. CDR3 length: 15 residues. The CDR3, as DNA: TGCAGCGTTGATCTAGCGGGAGGCCTGGGAGATACGCAGTATTTT. It encodes CSVDLAGGLGDTQYF.

This clonotype was picked up a small number of times. This chain joins TRBV27 and TRBJ2-5; D may be TRBD2 (5 bases). The CDR3 totals 16 residues. CDR1 and CDR2 from the germline V gene are MNHEY and SMNVEV (reference sequence). V lost 5 bases and J 7 bases, leaving 23 bases between the germline ends. The CDR3 DNA reads TGTGCCAGCAGTCCGGGAATAGGACCTTCAAGAGGGACCCAGTACTTC. Protein sequence: CASSPGIGPSRGTQYF.

The J gene is TRBJ2-3, the V gene TRBV30; D may be TRBD2 (6 bases). The V end was cut by 3 bases, the J end by 2 bases, with 24 bases between. The length of the CDR3 is 18 residues. CDR1 is GTSNPN and CDR2 is SVGIG in the germline V gene (reference sequence). CDR3 sequence reads: CAWSGLRVSAGLTDTQYF. In nucleotides, the CDR3 is TGTGCCTGGAGCGGACTGCGAGTGTCAGCGGGCCTCACAGATACGCAGTATTTT.

This clonotype was observed at least ten times. The V gene is TRBV11-3, the J gene TRBJ2-7; either TRBD1 or TRBD2 may supply D (5 bases each). The CDR3 has 13 residues. Looked up from germline, CDR1 is SGHNT and CDR2 is YENEEA. Deletions cut 5 bases from V and 7 bases from J, with 15 bases between. The CDR3 spells CASSRGPTSEQYF. In DNA, the CDR3 is TGTGCCAGCAGCCGGGGCCCCACTTCTGAGCAGTACTTC.

This clonotype has more than one count but fewer than ten. The rearrangement uses TRBV10-2 and TRBJ2-7; TRBD2 matches 7 bases. V trimming: 5 bases; J trimming: 5 bases; junction bases outside the gene matches: 3. This CDR3 region has 12 residues. Germline V gives CDR1 WSHSY, CDR2 SAAADI. The chain's CDR3 is CASSSGIHEQYF. The CDR3 DNA reads as TGCGCCAGCAGTAGCGGGATCCACGAGCAGTACTTC.

In this sample, this clonotype turned up a few times. CDR3 nucleotide sequence: TGCGCCAGCAGCAGTGGCGGCTCTAGCAGGGATGAGCAGTTCTTC. Protein sequence: CASSSGGSSRDEQFF. The chain couples TRBV5-1 to TRBJ2-1; the D call may be TRBD1 or TRBD2 (5 bases each). Germline assignment: CDR1 SGHRS and CDR2 YFSETQ. V was pared by 4 bases and J by 8 bases, with 19 bases between. CDR3 length: 15 amino acids.

The rearrangement joins TRBV28 to TRBJ1-3; 7 bases match TRBD1. This CDR3 region has 16 residues. Germline assignment: CDR1 MDHEN and CDR2 SYDVKM. V was pared by 3 bases and J by 0 bases, with 5 bases of the junction left unmatched. The CDR3 region has the DNA TGTGCCAGCAGTTTTAACAGGGGTCCCTCTGGAAACACCATATATTTT. Its protein is CASSFNRGPSGNTIYF.

This clonotype was observed many times. The rearrangement links TRBV13 to TRBJ1-4, with a tentative D call TRBD1 (5 bases). The CDR3 runs to 16 residues. Germline CDR1 reads PRHDT; CDR2 reads FYEKMQ (reference sequence). V was cut by 6 bases and J by 0 bases, with 14 bases left in between. The chain's CDR3 is CASRSPTVATNEKLFF. DNA for the CDR3: TGTGCCAGCAGGTCGCCGACAGTCGCAACTAATGAAAAACTGTTTTTT.

This clonotype was seen a few times. The rearrangement joins TRBV27 to TRBJ1-1; no reliable D call. Deletions cut 0 bases from V and 3 bases from J, with 5 bases between. Germline CDR1 reads MNHEY; CDR2 reads SMNVEV (reference sequence). The CDR3 is made up of 13 amino acids. The CDR3 nucleotides read TGTGCCAGCAGTTTATCAGCTTACACTGAAGCTTTCTTT. The encoded protein is CASSLSAYTEAFF.

Concerning this clonotype: At one end the junction does not follow the germline gene, possibly because of a read error. The J gene is TRBJ2-3, the V gene TRBV3-1, with D perhaps matching TRBD2 (6 bases). The CDR3 extends over 17 amino acids. The V gene's germline CDR1 is LGHDT and CDR2 YNNKEL (reference sequence). The CDR3 coding sequence is TGTACCAGCAGCCCCACCCCTATGGCGGGGCACACAGATACGCAGTATTTT. It is translated as CTSSPTPMAGHTDTQYF.

This clonotype has a count of ten or more. The V call is TRBV12-3 or TRBV12-4, the J call TRBJ1-5; maybe TRBD1 (5 bases). CDR3 length: 18 residues. The germline V and J ends were trimmed by 4 bases and 0 bases, with 19 bases remaining between them. CDR3 DNA: TGTGCCAGCAGTTCATTTTTCGGGGGGGGATTTAGCAATCAGCCCCAGCATTTT. This codes for CASSSFFGGGFSNQPQHF.

This clonotype was observed a handful of times. The chain has TRBV12-3 or TRBV12-4 and TRBJ1-5; D call uncertain. V was clipped by 5 bases and J by 4 bases, with 6 bases between them. This CDR3 has 12 residues. DNA for the CDR3: TGTGCCAGCAGTCCAGATAATCAGCCCCAGCATTTT. Protein: CASSPDNQPQHF.

This clonotype has at least ten counts. For the CDR3, the DNA is TGTGCCAGCTCACCAGAAGGGACTCATCAGCCCCAGCATTTT. Protein sequence: CASSPEGTHQPQHF. V usage is TRBV18 and J usage is TRBJ1-5, with D possibly matching TRBD1 (5 bases). V lost 2 bases, J lost 5 bases, and 10 bases lay in between. There are 14 residues in the CDR3. Germline CDR1 and CDR2: KGHSH and LQKENI.

V usage is TRBV19 and J usage is TRBJ2-1; tentatively, D is TRBD2 (5 bases). The CDR3 length is 12 residues. V lost 1 base, J lost 10 bases, and 8 bases lay in between. From germline, CDR1 is LNHDA and CDR2 SQIVND (reference sequence). DNA of the CDR3: TGTGCCAGTAGTATAGTTAGAGGGGAGCAGTTCTTC. This translates into CASSIVRGEQFF.

This clonotype was seen repeatedly, ten times or more. The rearrangement links TRBV30 to TRBJ1-1; D is uncertain. The CDR3 has 14 residues. Trimming cost V 2 bases and J 1 base, with 11 bases left between them. Germline V gives CDR1 GTSNPN, CDR2 SVGIG (reference sequence). For the CDR3, the DNA is TGTGCCTGGAGTAGGGCAGGCGGGAACACTGAAGCTTTCTTT. Protein product: CAWSRAGGNTEAFF. The entire variable domain, with the rest obtained from reference TRBV30 and TRBJ1-1, is as follows: SQTIHQWPATLVQPVGSPLSLECTVEGTSNPNLYWYRQAAGRGLQLLFYSVGIGQISSEVPQNLSASRPQDRQFILSSKKLLLSDSGFYLCAWSRAGGNTEAFFGQGTRLTVV.

Turning to this clonotype: A read error may account for a junction end that differs from germline. The chain joins TRBV27 to TRBJ2-1; TRBD2 matches at 9 bases. Germline CDR1 MNHEY, CDR2 SMNVEV (reference sequence). This CDR3 has 16 residues. The CDR3 DNA reads as TGTGCCAGCAGTTTCTTGGCGGGAGGGCCCTACAGTGAGCAGTTCTTC. Translated, it gives CASSFLAGGPYSEQFF.

This clonotype was counted at least ten times. J is TRBJ2-1 and V is TRBV20-1; D gene ambiguous. V shed 0 bases and J shed 0 bases, with 6 bases lying between them. The CDR3 runs to 14 residues. The germline CDR1 and CDR2 sequences are DFQATT and SNEGSKA (reference sequence). CDR3 sequence (DNA): TGCAGTGCTAGAGAGGGTAGCTCCTACAATGAGCAGTTCTTC. It translates to CSAREGSSYNEQFF.

The sample holds a few counts of this clonotype. V is TRBV20-1 and J is TRBJ2-2; TRBD2 matches 16 bases. Losses at the gene ends were 3 bases for V and 0 bases for J; bases not matched to a gene: 10. Germline CDR1 and CDR2: DFQATT and SNEGSKA (reference sequence). The CDR3 extends over 20 amino acids. CDR3 nucleotides: TGCAGTGCTAGCCCGGGACTAGCGGGAGGGCTCCTCGCGAACACCGGGGAGCTGTTTTTT. Translation: CSASPGLAGGLLANTGELFF.

This chain links TRBV6-5 with TRBJ2-5, with D possibly being TRBD2 (5 bases). The V end was cut by 0 bases, the J end by 4 bases, with 12 bases between. Germline loops: CDR1 MNHEY, CDR2 SVGAGI. The CDR3 extends over 15 amino acids. The CDR3 reads CASSYSNAEGETQYF. DNA of the CDR3: TGTGCCAGCAGTTACTCGAACGCAGAGGGAGAGACCCAGTACTTC.

This clonotype has a count of ten or more. The genes are TRBV7-9 and TRBJ2-5; 12 nucleotides align to TRBD2. CDR1 and CDR2 (germline): SEHNR, FQNEAQ (reference sequence). CDR3 length: 17 residues. Trimming took 1 base from V and 5 from J; bases not matched to a gene: 8. CDR3 nucleotide sequence: TGTGCCAGCAGCTTAGTTTCGACTAGCGGGAGTGGTGAGACCCAGTACTTC. Residues: CASSLVSTSGSGETQYF.

This clonotype was counted many times. The chain is built from TRBV2 and TRBJ1-1; 7 bases fit TRBD1. The germline V gene encodes CDR1 SNHLY and CDR2 FYNNEI. Losses at the gene ends were 4 bases for V and 2 bases for J; bases not matched to a gene: 4. The CDR3 is 14 amino acids. The CDR3 spells CASSVGQVNTEAFF. CDR3 DNA sequence: TGTGCCAGCAGTGTAGGACAGGTAAACACTGAAGCTTTCTTT.

This clonotype was seen a handful of times. J is TRBJ2-5 and V is TRBV7-9; D unclear. This CDR3 spans 14 amino acids. The V end lost 11 bases, the J end lost 4 bases, and 20 bases lay between the germline ends. The germline V gene has CDR1 SEHNR and CDR2 FQNEAQ (reference sequence). The CDR3 reads CASHQGKVGETQYF. The CDR3 coding sequence is TGTGCCTCCCATCAAGGAAAGGTTGGAGAGACCCAGTACTTC. Full variable domain (remainder filled in from reference TRBV7-9 and TRBJ2-5): DTGVSQNPRHKITKRGQNVTFRCDPISEHNRLYWYRQTLGQGPEFLTYFQNEAQLEKSRLLSDRFSAERPKGSFSTLEIQRTEQGDSAMYLCASHQGKVGETQYFGPGTRLLVL.

This clonotype was observed a few times. J is TRBJ2-1 and V is TRBV14; either TRBD1 or TRBD2 may supply D (7 bases each). This CDR3 has 18 residues. V lost 3 bases and J lost 6, with 24 bases in between. Germline CDR1 and CDR2: SGHDN and FVKESK. The CDR3 reads CASSHGQGVRELGNEQFF. In DNA form, the CDR3 reads TGTGCCAGCAGCCACGGCCAGGGGGTGCGGGAGCTGGGCAATGAGCAGTTCTTC. The full variable domain, completed using reference TRBV14 and TRBJ2-1, is EAGVTQFPSHSVIEKGQTVTLRCDPISGHDNLYWYRRVMGKEIKFLLHFVKESKQDESGMPNNRFLAERTGGTYSTLKVQPAELEDSGVYFCASSHGQGVRELGNEQFFGPGTRLTVL.

The table lists this clonotype with many counts. The chain has TRBV20-1 and TRBJ2-1, with 9 bases identical to TRBD2. Trimming took 6 bases from V and 0 from J; bases not matched to a gene: 9. Germline V gene lookup returns CDR1 DFQATT and CDR2 SNEGSKA (reference sequence). This CDR3 is 16 amino acids long. CDR3 sequence (DNA): TGCAGTGCGCCGACTAGCGGCCTTTACTCCTACAATGAGCAGTTCTTC. It encodes CSAPTSGLYSYNEQFF.

This clonotype was counted only a few times. The V gene is TRBV28, the J gene TRBJ2-2; D gene unclear. The V and J ends lost 1 base and 8 bases respectively, with 8 bases between them. This CDR3 is 13 amino acids long. The germline V gene encodes CDR1 MDHEN and CDR2 SYDVKM. DNA for the CDR3: TGTGCCAGCAGTTTATCCCTGAGGGGGGAGCTGTTTTTT. Translating gives CASSLSLRGELFF.

This clonotype has a count of ten or more. V usage is TRBV5-8 and J usage is TRBJ2-1; D remains unclear. V shed 2 bases and J shed 9 bases, with 15 bases lying between them. Germline V gene sequence: CDR1 SGHTS, CDR2 YDEGEE. The CDR3 is 14 amino acids. The CDR3 sequence: CASSFTATFGEQFF. The CDR3 DNA follows: TGTGCCAGCAGCTTTACGGCGACTTTCGGTGAGCAGTTCTTC.

This clonotype was counted at least ten times. The CDR3 DNA sequence: TGTGCCAGCAGCTTAGGCGGGAGAAGGAATGAGCAGTTCTTC. Translation: CASSLGGRRNEQFF. The V and J genes are TRBV7-6 and TRBJ2-1, with 7 bases matching TRBD2. This CDR3 has 14 amino acids. Germline values: CDR1 SGHVS, CDR2 FNYEAQ. V shed 1 base and J 7 bases; nucleotides not matched to a gene: 4.